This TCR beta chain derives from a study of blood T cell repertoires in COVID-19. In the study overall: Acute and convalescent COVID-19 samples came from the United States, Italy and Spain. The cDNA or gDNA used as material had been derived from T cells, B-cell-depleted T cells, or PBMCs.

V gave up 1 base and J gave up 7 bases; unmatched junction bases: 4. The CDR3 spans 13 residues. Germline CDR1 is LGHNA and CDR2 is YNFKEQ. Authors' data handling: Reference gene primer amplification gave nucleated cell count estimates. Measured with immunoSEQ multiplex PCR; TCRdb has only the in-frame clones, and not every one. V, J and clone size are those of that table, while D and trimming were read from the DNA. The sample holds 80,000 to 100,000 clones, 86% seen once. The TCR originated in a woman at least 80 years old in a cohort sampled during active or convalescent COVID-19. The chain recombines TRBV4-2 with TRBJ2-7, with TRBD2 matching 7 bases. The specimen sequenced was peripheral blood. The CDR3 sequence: CASSQAGGREQYF. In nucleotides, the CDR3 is TGTGCCAGCAGCCAAGCGGGAGGACGGGAGCAGTACTTC.